This note documents a single TCR beta chain sequence. The data stem from a study of patients and donors after allogeneic stem cell transplantation. Using its own MiXCR run on the RT-PCR reads, TCRdb lists one record per CDR3 protein. The sample consists of about 230,000 distinct CDR3 sequences, 13% to 15% of them appearing once. Germline CDR1 SQVTM, CDR2 ANQGSEA. J was trimmed by 9 bases and V by 2 bases; bases with no gene match: 8. CDR3 length equals 14 residues. Input material: blood, either unsorted or a sorted T cell fraction (not recorded which). The V gene is TRBV29-1, the J gene TRBJ2-1; 9 nucleotides agree with TRBD1. This TCR was recovered from a human donor who was either an allogeneic HSCT recipient or a stem cell or donor lymphocyte infusion donor (not recorded which). It is not recorded whose cells these are; they may come from a transplant donor. CDR3 region: CSVERGTGSGEQFF. The CDR3 bases are TGCAGCGTTGAAAGGGGGACAGGGTCGGGTGAGCAGTTCTTC.